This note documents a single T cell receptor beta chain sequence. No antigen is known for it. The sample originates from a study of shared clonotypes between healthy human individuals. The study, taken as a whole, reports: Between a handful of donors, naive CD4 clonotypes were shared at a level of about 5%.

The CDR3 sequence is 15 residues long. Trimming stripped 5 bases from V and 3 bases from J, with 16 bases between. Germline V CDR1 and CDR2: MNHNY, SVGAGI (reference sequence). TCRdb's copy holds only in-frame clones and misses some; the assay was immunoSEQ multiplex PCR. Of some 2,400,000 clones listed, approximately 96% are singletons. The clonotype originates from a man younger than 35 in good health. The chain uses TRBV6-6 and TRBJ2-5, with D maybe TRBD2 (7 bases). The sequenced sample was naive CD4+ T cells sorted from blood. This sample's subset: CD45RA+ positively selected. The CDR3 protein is CASSRGGLTEETQYF. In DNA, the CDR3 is TGTGCCAGCAGTCGCGGGGGCCTTACTGAAGAGACCCAGTACTTC.